This TCR beta chain emerged from a study of spatial heterogeneity in lung cancer. About the research overall: There were consistently more beta-chain sequences detected than alpha-chain sequences.

The time point denotes: blood at routine non-recurrence follow-up after resection. TCRdb re-analysed the 5' RACE reads in MiXCR, keeping a single row per CDR3 protein. The sample contains around 70,000 distinct CDR3 sequences, roughly 8.9% of which appear only once. Germline V gives CDR1 LGHNA, CDR2 YNFKEQ. J was trimmed by 3 bases and V by 2 bases; bases with no gene match: 7. The CDR3 is 16 residues long. This clonotype was picked up many times. V usage is TRBV4-2 and J usage is TRBJ2-7, with 10 bases fitting TRBD2. This sequence was found in a female donor with early-stage non-small cell lung cancer. Material: PBMCs, obtained at follow-up. As DNA, the CDR3 is TGTGCCAGCAGCCAACGTGGGGGACTAGCGAACTACGAGCAGTACTTC. Amino acid sequence: CASSQRGGLANYEQYF.